A single TCR beta chain is shown here with its context. In the source study's methods: Counts of nucleated cells, estimated from reference gene primer amplification, were obtained. Assay used: immunoSEQ multiplex PCR; TCRdb lists only in-frame clones, some missing. V and J calls and clone size follow that table, whereas D and trimming were derived from the DNA. The sample has just over 300,000 clones, 70% to 90% seen once. The data belong to a study of blood T cell repertoires in COVID-19. Germline V gene data show CDR1 as SGHNT and CDR2 as YYREEE (reference sequence). This CDR3 region has 14 residues. V lost 3 bases, J lost 4 bases, and 13 bases lay in between.

This sequence was found in a man aged 25-40 years who had recovered from COVID-19. The V and J genes are TRBV5-4 and TRBJ1-1; TRBD1 might be the D (5 bases). Sample: PBMCs or T cells enriched from blood (not recorded which). This CDR3 reads CASSSPVGPTEAFF. CDR3 DNA: TGTGCCAGCAGCTCGCCCGTGGGGCCCACTGAAGCTTTCTTT.